This TCR beta chain comes out of a study of blood T cell repertoires in COVID-19. Study as a whole: There were acute and convalescent COVID-19 samples, and they came from the United States, Italy and Spain. Sources were T cells, B-cell-depleted T cells, or PBMCs; the material itself was cDNA or gDNA.

The protocol was immunoSEQ multiplex PCR, while the TCRdb copy is restricted to in-frame clones and leaves out a portion. In the table there are around 100,000 clones, roughly 87% of which are singletons. The CDR3 consists of 15 residues. V was cut by 0 bases and J by 4 bases, with 12 bases left in between. Germline CDR1 reads MNHEY; CDR2 reads SVGEGT. The sequence came from a man in his fifties with active COVID-19. The chain employs TRBV6-2 or TRBV6-3 and TRBJ2-5; D unresolved. The material sequenced was peripheral blood. CDR3 nucleotide sequence: TGTGCCAGCAGTTACTCAAGTACAGCCCGAGAGACCCAGTACTTC. It codes for CASSYSSTARETQYF.